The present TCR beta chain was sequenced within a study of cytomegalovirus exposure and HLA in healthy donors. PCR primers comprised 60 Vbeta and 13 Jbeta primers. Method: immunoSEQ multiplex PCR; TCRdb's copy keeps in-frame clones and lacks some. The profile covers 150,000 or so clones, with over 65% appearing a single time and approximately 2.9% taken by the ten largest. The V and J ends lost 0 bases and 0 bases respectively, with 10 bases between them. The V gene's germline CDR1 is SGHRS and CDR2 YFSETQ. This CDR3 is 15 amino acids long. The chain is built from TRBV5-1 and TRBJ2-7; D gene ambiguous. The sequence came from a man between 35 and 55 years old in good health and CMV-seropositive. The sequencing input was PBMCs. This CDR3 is CASSLGASSSYEQYF. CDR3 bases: TGCGCCAGCAGCTTGGGTGCTTCGAGCTCCTACGAGCAGTACTTC.